This T cell receptor (beta chain) was recorded in a study of CD8+CD57+ T cells in acquired aplastic anemia. Study-wide background: Across the sorted CD4+ and CD8+ cells, DNA amounts averaged about 3 ug. Study-wide results and limits: Controls did not differ significantly from patients in CD8+ Simpson's diversity. Comparison of patients with controls identified nearly 30 shared CD8+ CDR3 sequences.

CDR3 and TCR beta VDJ profiling relied on a genomic DNA template. One entry per CDR3 protein, called by TCRdb with MiXCR from the reads. This table has 200,000 to 250,000 distinct CDR3 sequences, 61% appearing once. Comment on this clonotype: As yet, its antigen is unknown.

Germline V CDR1 and CDR2: SGHDT, YYEEEE. The CDR3 runs 15 residues. Trimming cost V 3 bases and J 2 bases; bases outside gene matches: 1. The rearrangement links TRBV5-6 to TRBJ2-7; 14 positions match TRBD2. Sequencing used sorted CD4+, CD8+, or CD8+CD57+ T cells (not recorded which) from PBMCs. This TCR came from a human donor in good health. The CDR3 DNA is TGTGCCAGCAGCTCGACTAGCGGGGGGGCCTACGAGCAGTACTTC. This gives the protein CASSSTSGGAYEQYF.